Below, 7 T cell receptor beta chains from the same sample are listed, as sequenced in a study of PD-1 blockade in classical Hodgkin lymphoma (TCRdb year 2020). Reading the label with the study, this specimen's time point is: cycle 4 day 1 (C4D1), after five to seven weeks of nivolumab. Every trial patient had relapsed following autologous stem cell transplantation, and prior brentuximab vedotin exposure was what differed among cohorts A, B and C. A Miltenyi CD8+ T cell isolation kit was used for magnetic negative selection to purify CD8+ T cells from thawed PBMCs. The protocol used for the library was the immunoSEQ multiplex PCR assay. TCRdb holds this immuneACCESS table with in-frame rearrangements only. Some clones are missing; in checked studies, unresolved V genes explain under half, and the rest has no known cause. The sample has 12,000 or so clones on record, around 83% of them singletons. The ten largest make up less than 40% of the sample.

The material sequenced was CD8+ T cells from blood, taken before the fourth cycle of nivolumab. All receptors come from a human donor with classical Hodgkin lymphoma. The donor label of this sample is uncertain.

This clone occurred a few times. The CDR3 sequence: CASSIVAGGNTEAFF. CDR3 in DNA: TGTGCCAGTAGTATAGTGGCAGGGGGGAATACTGAAGCTTTCTTT. The chain uses TRBV19 and TRBJ1-1; TRBD1 matches at 7 bases. With 1 base clipped from V and 5 bases from J, the junction kept 7 bases outside the gene matches. Germline values: CDR1 LNHDA, CDR2 SQIVND (reference sequence). The CDR3 contains 15 residues.

The V gene is TRBV19, the J gene TRBJ2-7; D possibly uses TRBD1 or TRBD2 (5 bases each). CDR1 and CDR2 from the germline V gene are LNHDA and SQIVND (reference sequence). V lost 4 bases and J 3 bases, leaving 16 bases between the germline ends. This CDR3 has 15 residues. The CDR3 spells CASSNTGTSLYEQYF. CDR3 DNA: TGTGCCAGTAGTAATACCGGGACCTCTCTCTACGAGCAGTACTTC.

The V and J genes are TRBV4-2 and TRBJ2-5; D might be TRBD1 or TRBD2, each matching 5 bases. The germline CDR1 and CDR2 sequences are LGHNA and YNFKEQ. The V end lost 3 bases, the J end lost 1 base, and 15 bases lay between the germline ends. The CDR3 contains 16 residues. CDR3 region: CASSQSPYGAQETQYF. The DNA of the CDR3 is TGTGCCAGCAGCCAGAGTCCATACGGGGCCCAAGAGACCCAGTACTTC.

This chain uses TRBV19 with TRBJ2-2; D unclear. The CDR3 consists of 15 residues. Trimming took off 3 bases at V and 1 base at J, with 9 bases between the two ends. Looked up from germline, CDR1 is LNHDA and CDR2 is SQIVND (reference sequence). DNA for the CDR3: TGTGCCAGTAGTATGAGACCGCTGAACACCGGGGAGCTGTTTTTT. This encodes CASSMRPLNTGELFF.

V is TRBV19 and J is TRBJ2-2; TRBD2 is a possible D gene (6 bases). Germline loops: CDR1 LNHDA, CDR2 SQIVND (reference sequence). CDR3 length equals 15 residues. Deletions cut 1 base from V and 6 bases from J, with 12 bases between. The CDR3 coding sequence is TGTGCCAGTAGTATAGTAGGCGGGACCCCCGGGGAGCTGTTTTTT. As protein: CASSIVGGTPGELFF.

The V call is TRBV29-1, the J call TRBJ2-7; D may be TRBD2 (6 bases). Germline V CDR1 and CDR2: SQVTM, ANQGSEA. Trimming shortened V by 4 bases and J by 7 bases, and 17 bases separated the two germline ends. This CDR3 is built from 13 residues. CDR3 coding DNA: TGCAGCGTTGGACCGGGAGCCAGTGGAGAGCAGTACTTC. Encoded protein: CSVGPGASGEQYF.

The chain is built from TRBV9 and TRBJ2-1; no clear D. The CDR3 runs 14 residues. Trimming removed 4 bases at V and 8 bases at J, with 16 bases between. CDR1 is SGDLS, CDR2 YYNGEE, per germline. CDR3 bases: TGTGCCAGCAGCCTCCACGGGTTAATGGATGAGCAGTTCTTC. It yields the protein CASSLHGLMDEQFF.